The 27 T cell receptor beta chains given below trace back to one sample, sequenced in a study of T cells in Graves' hyperthyroidism and ophthalmopathy. The CDR3 regions of TCR beta were amplified from RNA transcripts. TCR CDR3 regions were first amplified by RT-PCR with HTBI primers. A single record per CDR3 protein comes from TCRdb applying MiXCR to the multiplex PCR reads. The data show roughly 170,000 distinct CDR3 sequences, with 9.4% seen just once and around 20% held by the top ten. Sample: blood. Receptors originate from a woman aged 18-29 years with Graves' hyperthyroidism that later progressed to Graves' ophthalmopathy.

This clonotype was picked up many times. The chain carries TRBV6-6 and TRBJ1-5; D not certain. Trimming took 0 bases from V and 7 from J, leaving 13 bases between them. Germline CDR1 is MNHNY and CDR2 is SVGAGI (reference sequence). The length of the CDR3 is 15 residues. The CDR3 DNA sequence: TGTGCCAGCAGTTACTCGTTGGGTTACGGGCAGCCCCAGCATTTT. It is translated as CASSYSLGYGQPQHF.

The sample holds many counts of this clonotype. CDR3 region: CAWTKWSGRSAYEQYF. In nucleotides, the CDR3 is TGTGCCTGGACTAAATGGAGCGGACGCTCTGCCTACGAGCAGTACTTC. V and J are TRBV30 and TRBJ2-7; tentatively, D is TRBD2 (5 bases). This CDR3 is 16 amino acids long. The ends were cut back, 4 bases at V and 2 bases at J, with 21 bases in the middle. Germline assignment: CDR1 GTSNPN and CDR2 SVGIG (reference sequence).

This chain links TRBV7-9 with TRBJ1-4; D is possibly TRBD1 (6 bases). This CDR3 has 16 amino acids. Trimming shortened V by 5 bases and J by 2 bases, and 15 bases separated the two germline ends. Germline V gives CDR1 SEHNR, CDR2 FQNEAQ (reference sequence). In DNA form, the CDR3 reads TGTGCCAGCAGCCCGAACAGGGATTCGACTAATGAAAAACTGTTTTTT. It is translated as CASSPNRDSTNEKLFF.

This clonotype has only a few counts. J is TRBJ2-3 and V is TRBV5-1, with 8 bases matching TRBD2. CDR3 length equals 18 residues. Per the germline V gene, CDR1 is SGHRS and CDR2 is YFSETQ. Trimming at V came to 3 bases and at J to 2 bases, leaving 14 bases not matched to a gene. The DNA for the CDR3 is TGCGCCAGCAGCTACACCAGACTAGCGCCCATCATCACAGATACGCAGTATTTT. Translated: CASSYTRLAPIITDTQYF.

This clonotype was counted a few times. The genes are TRBV4-1 and TRBJ2-1, with 9 nucleotides matching TRBD1. V was pared by 5 bases and J by 8 bases, with 7 bases of the junction left unmatched. The length of the CDR3 is 14 residues. Per germline, CDR1 MGHRA and CDR2 YSYEKL. The CDR3 nucleotides are TGCGCCAGCAGCGGCCGGGACAGGGATTATGAGCAGTTCTTC. It translates to CASSGRDRDYEQFF.

Comments on this clonotype: A much larger clone is a single base away; this may be a read error. The chain combines TRBV5-1 with TRBJ2-1; either TRBD1 or TRBD2 may fit D (6 bases each). Germline CDR1 SGHRS, CDR2 YFSETQ. The CDR3 totals 15 residues. The CDR3 here is CVSSLEGGRVYEQFF. The DNA of the CDR3 is TGCGTCAGCAGCTTGGAGGGGGGCAGGGTCTATGAGCAGTTCTTC.

Ten or more counts support this clonotype. The rearrangement joins TRBV19 to TRBJ1-5, with no clear D. V was trimmed by 6 bases and J by 1 base, leaving 7 bases between them. The V gene's germline CDR1 is LNHDA and CDR2 SQIVND (reference sequence). This CDR3 comprises 13 residues. CDR3 in DNA: TGTGCCAGTAGGGCGGTCAGCAATCAGCCCCAGCATTTT. The encoded protein is CASRAVSNQPQHF.

In its sample, this clonotype was seen many times. V gene TRBV20-1 combines with J gene TRBJ1-1; the D gene is possibly TRBD1 (5 bases). The germline gives CDR1 DFQATT, CDR2 SNEGSKA (reference sequence). Trimming took off 2 bases at V and 0 bases at J, with 10 bases between the two ends. The CDR3 loop spans 14 amino acids. CDR3 nucleotide sequence: TGCAGTGCTAGACCTCAGGGATTGAACACTGAAGCTTTCTTT. Protein: CSARPQGLNTEAFF.

In this sample, this clonotype turned up many times. The V and J genes are TRBV19 and TRBJ1-5, with 8 bases aligning to TRBD1. This CDR3 region has 19 residues. J was trimmed by 2 bases and V by 5 bases; bases with no gene match: 17. Germline CDR1 LNHDA, CDR2 SQIVND (reference sequence). The CDR3 region has the DNA TGTGCCAGTAGTCTTAAGCCAGACAGGGGCAGGAATCGCAATCAGCCCCAGCATTTT. Protein: CASSLKPDRGRNRNQPQHF.

This clonotype was counted between two and nine times. V is TRBV7-9 and J is TRBJ2-6; 9 nucleotides match TRBD1. The V and J ends lost 3 bases and 3 bases, in that order; junction bases with no gene match: 3. The CDR3 runs 16 residues. From germline, CDR1 is SEHNR and CDR2 FQNEAQ (reference sequence). CDR3 DNA sequence: TGTGCCAGCAGCTTCACAGGGGGCGGTGGGGCCAACGTCCTGACTTTC. Translating it yields CASSFTGGGGANVLTF.

This clonotype was observed a few times. It is unclear where the CDR3 begins or ends on the DNA, so no DNA is shown, and the CDR3 is as TCRdb lists it. V is TRBV29-1 and J is TRBJ2-3. CDR1 is SQVTM and CDR2 is ANQGSEA in the germline V gene. Inclusive of both ends, the CDR3 amounts to 15 amino acids. The CDR3 sequence is CSVPTSAVGADTQYF.

In the case of this clonotype: This may stem from a read error, because a much larger clone lies one nucleotide away. The J gene is TRBJ2-7, the V gene TRBV7-2; D gene uncertain. The CDR3 covers 18 residues. Trimming removed 2 bases from V and 0 bases from J, with 20 bases in between. Germline V gives CDR1 SGHTA, CDR2 FQGNSA. CDR3 sequence reads: CASSLPNLDAESSYEQYF. The CDR3 coding sequence is TGTGCCAGCAGCTTACCCAATCTTGACGCTGAGAGCTCCTACGAGCAGTACTTC.

This clonotype appeared a single time. This rearrangement joins TRBV19 to TRBJ1-6, with D tentatively TRBD1 (6 bases). The CDR3 spans 17 residues. The V end was cut by 3 bases, the J end by 2 bases, with 14 bases between. Germline V gives CDR1 LNHDA, CDR2 SQIVND (reference sequence). The CDR3 DNA sequence: TGTGCCAGTAGTATCGTGGTTTACAGGGCCTATAATTCACCCCTCCACTTT. Its protein product is CASSIVVYRAYNSPLHF.

In this sample, this clonotype turned up many times. The chain links TRBV28 to TRBJ2-1, with 8 bases fitting TRBD2. The CDR3 totals 14 residues. Germline CDR1 is MDHEN and CDR2 is SYDVKM. V shed 5 bases and J 12 bases; nucleotides not matched to a gene: 12. CDR3 residues: CASSPTGGGLGQFF. As DNA, the CDR3 is TGTGCCAGCAGTCCCACCGGCGGGGGACTAGGGCAGTTCTTC.

This clonotype was detected only a few times. The V gene is TRBV9, the J gene TRBJ2-3, with 8 bases matching TRBD2. Germline CDR1 SGDLS, CDR2 YYNGEE. Unmatched junction bases numbered 8, after V lost 0 bases and J lost 5 bases. This CDR3 is 16 amino acids long. CDR3 sequence: CASSVGSSGILDTQYF. CDR3 DNA sequence: TGTGCCAGCAGCGTAGGGAGTAGCGGGATTTTAGATACGCAGTATTTT. The complete variable domain, with remaining parts taken from reference TRBV9 and TRBJ2-3, reads DSGVTQTPKHLITATGQRVTLRCSPRSGDLSVYWYQQSLDQGLQFLIQYYNGEERAKGNILERFSAQQFPDLHSELNLSSLELGDSALYFCASSVGSSGILDTQYFGPGTRLTVL.

This clonotype was seen repeatedly, ten times or more. This chain uses TRBV18 with TRBJ1-2; perhaps TRBD1 as D (5 bases). Per germline, CDR1 KGHSH and CDR2 LQKENI. Trimming took off 3 bases at V and 4 bases at J, with 15 bases between the two ends. The CDR3 contains 15 residues. DNA for the CDR3: TGTGCCAGCTCACCTGGGCCTCAGGGAACCTATGGCTACACCTTC. Translation gives CASSPGPQGTYGYTF.

There are many counts of this clonotype. V is TRBV20-1 and J is TRBJ2-1; 7 nucleotides agree with TRBD2. CDR1 is DFQATT, CDR2 SNEGSKA, per germline (reference sequence). Trimming removed 3 bases from V and 8 bases from J; junction bases left unmatched: 19. The CDR3 has 17 amino acids. CDR3 sequence reads: CSARAAASGFRVDEQFF. The CDR3 bases are TGCAGTGCTAGGGCAGCGGCTAGCGGATTTAGGGTCGATGAGCAGTTCTTC.

Many counts were recorded for this clonotype. V gene TRBV20-1 combines with J gene TRBJ2-7; 9 nucleotides match TRBD1. Germline loops: CDR1 DFQATT, CDR2 SNEGSKA (reference sequence). There are 15 residues in the CDR3. With 3 bases clipped from V and 5 bases from J, the junction kept 11 bases outside the gene matches. CDR3 sequence: CSASHGTGSDHEQYF. The CDR3 bases are TGCAGTGCTAGCCACGGGACAGGGAGCGACCACGAGCAGTACTTC.

At least ten counts were recorded for this clonotype. The chain carries TRBV19 and TRBJ1-1; 10 bases are shared with TRBD1. Germline V gives CDR1 LNHDA, CDR2 SQIVND (reference sequence). Losses at the gene ends were 6 bases for V and 8 bases for J; bases not matched to a gene: 6. The CDR3 runs 13 residues. The CDR3 region has the DNA TGTGCCAGTAGCTACGGGACAGGGGTGGAAGCTTTCTTT. Translating it yields CASSYGTGVEAFF.

This clonotype was picked up a small number of times. This chain links TRBV5-1 with TRBJ1-6; D unresolved. There are 17 residues in the CDR3. Trimming took off 0 bases at V and 5 bases at J, with 15 bases between the two ends. The germline gives CDR1 SGHRS, CDR2 YFSETQ. The CDR3 sequence is CASSLGATTVDNSPLHF. The CDR3 nucleotides read TGCGCCAGCAGCTTGGGGGCCACTACGGTCGATAATTCACCCCTCCACTTT.

This clonotype was picked up many times. The J gene is TRBJ2-2, the V gene TRBV2; maybe TRBD2 (6 bases). This CDR3 has 14 amino acids. Germline CDR1 reads SNHLY; CDR2 reads FYNNEI. The V and J ends lost 6 bases and 1 base respectively, with 9 bases between them. CDR3 in DNA: TGTGCCAGCAGGGAGGGTGGGAACACCGGGGAGCTGTTTTTT. Its protein is CASREGGNTGELFF.

This clonotype was seen ten or more times. The V gene is TRBV19, the J gene TRBJ1-1, with 7 positions matching TRBD1. The CDR3 runs to 14 residues. V shed 1 base and J 1 base; nucleotides not matched to a gene: 0. Germline V gene sequence: CDR1 LNHDA, CDR2 SQIVND (reference sequence). The CDR3 region has the DNA TGTGCCAGTAGTATAGGACAGGGGAACACTGAAGCTTTCTTT. It codes for CASSIGQGNTEAFF. Complete variable domain (other parts from reference TRBV19 and TRBJ1-1): DGGITQSPKYLFRKEGQNVTLSCEQNLNHDAMYWYRQDPGQGLRLIYYSQIVNDFQKGDIAEGYSVSREKKESFPLTVTSAQKNPTAFYLCASSIGQGNTEAFFGQGTRLTVV.

This clonotype showed up many times. This chain links TRBV2 with TRBJ2-3, with 11 bases lining up with TRBD2. Germline V gene data show CDR1 as SNHLY and CDR2 as FYNNEI. The V gene end was trimmed by 6 bases and the J gene end by 8 bases; junction bases not matched to a gene: 10. The CDR3 runs 15 residues. The CDR3 DNA follows: TGTGCCAGCAGGGTTAGCGGGGGGGGCGCACTTACGCAGTATTTT. As protein: CASRVSGGGALTQYF.

The table lists this clonotype with many counts. The genes are TRBV7-9 and TRBJ1-1, with D tentatively TRBD1 (6 bases). The germline CDR1 and CDR2 sequences are SEHNR and FQNEAQ (reference sequence). The CDR3 totals 14 residues. Trimming took 7 bases from V and 6 from J, leaving 18 bases between them. The CDR3: CASTLGAGWAEAFF. The CDR3 coding sequence is TGTGCCAGCACCCTGGGGGCAGGATGGGCTGAAGCTTTCTTT.

The chain is built from TRBV13 and TRBJ1-2; tentative D call: TRBD1 (6 bases). Germline V CDR1 and CDR2: PRHDT, FYEKMQ (reference sequence). CDR3 length equals 15 residues. The V and J ends lost 1 base and 4 bases respectively, with 13 bases between them. The DNA for the CDR3 is TGTGCCAGCAGCTTAGAATTCGGGGGGGCCTATGGCTACACCTTC. This codes for CASSLEFGGAYGYTF.

This clonotype was counted many times. This rearrangement joins TRBV6-1 to TRBJ1-1, with D unclear. V was shortened by 7 bases and J by 1 base, with 10 bases between the two germline ends. CDR1 is MNHNS, CDR2 SASEGT, per germline. This CDR3 comprises 13 residues. CDR3 nucleotides: TGTGCCAGCAAAGGACCGCCGAACACTGAAGCTTTCTTT. It specifies CASKGPPNTEAFF.

This clonotype has at least ten counts. V is TRBV6-2 or TRBV6-3 and J is TRBJ1-5; D gene unclear. The V end lost 8 bases, the J end lost 2 bases, and 16 bases lay between the germline ends. The germline gives CDR1 MNHEY, CDR2 SVGEGT. The length of the CDR3 is 15 residues. The CDR3 DNA sequence: TGTGCCAGCGCCTTTGAAAGAGGTGGCAATCAGCCCCAGCATTTT. It translates to CASAFERGGNQPQHF.